Listed below are T cell receptor beta chains from one sample, sequenced in a study of CD8 T cells in Susac syndrome. TCRdb fed the immunoSEQ multiplex PCR reads into MiXCR, producing one record per CDR3 protein. The table includes 100,000 to 150,000 distinct CDR3 sequences, roughly 96% detected once. The sample consisted of CD4+ T cells from PBMCs. Every receptor here comes from a human donor in good health. The CDR3 runs from the conserved cysteine through the conserved F or W. The D gene is left open where the match is weak. For some rows the clone size is stated as once, few or many, or as a class when expanded; others skip it.

>TRBV5-6|NA|TRBJ2-7|NA
CASSLTSYEQYF
TGTGCCAGCAGCTTAACCTCCTACGAGCAGTACTTC
>TRBV6-2/TRBV6-3|TRBD2|TRBJ2-3|NA
CASSGETSSSRYF
TGTGCCAGCAGCGGAGAGACTAGCAGCTCGCGGTATTTT
>TRBV9|TRBD1|TRBJ2-7|NA
CASSPRDRGSYEQYF
TGTGCCAGCAGCCCCCGGGACAGGGGCTCCTACGAGCAGTACTTC
>TRBV4-1|NA|TRBJ2-5|NA
CASSQEGLYQETQYF
TGCGCCAGCAGCCAAGAGGGACTTTACCAAGAGACCCAGTACTTC
>TRBV10-3|NA|TRBJ2-5|NA
CAISEILETQYF
TGTGCCATCAGTGAGATCCTAGAGACCCAGTACTTC
>TRBV6-2/TRBV6-3|NA|TRBJ2-2|NA
CASSYGQVNTGELFF
TGTGCCAGCAGTTACGGGCAAGTGAACACCGGGGAGCTGTTTTTT
>TRBV12-5|NA|TRBJ2-5|NA
CASGTGQNQETQYF
TGTGCTAGTGGTACCGGACAGAACCAAGAGACCCAGTACTTC
>TRBV7-9|TRBD1|TRBJ1-3|NA
CASSRDRSSGNTIYF
TGTGCCAGCAGCCGGGACAGAAGCTCTGGAAACACCATATATTTT
>TRBV5-6|TRBD2|TRBJ2-5|NA
CASSLGWGGRGETQYF
TGTGCCAGCAGCTTGGGTTGGGGCGGGAGGGGAGAGACCCAGTACTTC
>TRBV24-1|NA|TRBJ2-5|NA
CATSDAAQETQYF
TGTGCCACCAGTGACGCGGCTCAAGAGACCCAGTACTTC
>TRBV3-1|NA|TRBJ2-3|few
CASSQVADTQYF
TGTGCCAGCAGCCAAGTCGCAGATACGCAGTATTTT
>TRBV20-1|NA|TRBJ2-1|NA
CSAAGTDEQFF
TGCAGTGCTGCGGGGACCGATGAGCAGTTCTTC
>TRBV7-2|NA|TRBJ2-3|once
CASSPRGRGDTQYF
TGTGCCAGCTCCCCGAGGGGGAGGGGAGATACGCAGTATTTT
>TRBV7-9|NA|TRBJ1-1|NA
CASSLGQLEAFF
TGTGCCAGCAGCTTAGGGCAGCTTGAAGCTTTCTTT
>TRBV5-4|NA|TRBJ2-1|NA
CASSFSGAINNEQFF
TGTGCCAGCAGCTTCTCGGGGGCAATCAACAATGAGCAGTTCTTC
>TRBV24-1|NA|TRBJ1-2|NA
CATSDLTTNYGYTF
TGTGCCACCAGTGATTTAACAACCAACTATGGCTACACCTTC
>TRBV9|NA|TRBJ2-7|NA
CASSPRDPGEQYF
TGTGCCAGCAGCCCCCGGGACCCGGGCGAGCAGTACTTC
>TRBV29-1|NA|TRBJ2-6|NA
CSVPEGAYGGANVLTF
TGCAGCGTTCCGGAGGGAGCCTATGGGGGGGCCAACGTCCTGACTTTC
>TRBV30|NA|TRBJ1-5|NA
CAWSAGSNQPQHF
TGTGCCTGGAGTGCGGGTAGCAATCAGCCCCAGCATTTT
>TRBV4-1|TRBD1|TRBJ2-7|NA
CASSQPGTGGSWQYF
TGCGCCAGCAGCCAACCCGGGACAGGGGGCTCATGGCAGTACTTC
>TRBV12-3/TRBV12-4|NA|TRBJ2-1|NA
CASRDPYEYNEQFF
TGTGCCAGCAGGGACCCATATGAGTACAATGAGCAGTTCTTC
>TRBV7-9|NA|TRBJ2-3|NA
CASSLGLSDTQYF
TGTGCCAGCAGCCTCGGCCTGTCAGATACGCAGTATTTT
>TRBV3-1|TRBD1|TRBJ1-1|NA
CASSQAGTGATEAFF
TGTGCCAGCAGCCAAGCCGGGACAGGGGCGACTGAAGCTTTCTTT
>TRBV28|NA|TRBJ1-2|NA
CASSLLPGNYGYTF
TGTGCCAGCAGTTTACTACCAGGGAACTATGGCTACACCTTC
>TRBV12-3/TRBV12-4|NA|TRBJ2-3|once
CASMAESTDTQYF
TGTGCCAGCATGGCGGAGAGCACAGATACGCAGTATTTT
>TRBV18|NA|TRBJ2-4|NA
CASSLDPPIAKNIQYF
TGTGCCAGCTCACTTGACCCCCCCATAGCCAAAAACATTCAGTACTTC
>TRBV24-1|TRBD1|TRBJ2-2|NA
CATSDRRQGVGTGELFF
TGTGCCACCAGTGACCGCCGACAGGGGGTAGGGACCGGGGAGCTGTTTTTT
>TRBV6-1|TRBD1|TRBJ2-1|NA
CASSLKGQGAYNEQFF
TGTGCCAGCAGTCTGAAGGGACAGGGGGCCTACAATGAGCAGTTCTTC
>TRBV7-9|NA|TRBJ2-7|NA
CASSPERGTFSEQYF
TGTGCCAGCAGCCCCGAACGGGGTACGTTCTCCGAGCAGTACTTC
>TRBV14|TRBD1|TRBJ1-6|NA
CASSRGQGASPLHF
TGTGCCAGCAGCCGGGGACAGGGGGCTTCACCCCTCCACTTT
>TRBV30|NA|TRBJ2-1|NA
CAWSPRDHHSYNEQFF
TGTGCCTGGAGCCCCCGGGACCACCACTCCTACAATGAGCAGTTCTTC
>TRBV3-1|TRBD1|TRBJ1-2|NA
CASSQGQGESLGYTF
TGTGCCAGCAGCCAAGGACAGGGGGAATCGCTTGGCTACACCTTC
>TRBV3-1|TRBD1|TRBJ2-3|NA
CASSLTRDSLPDTQYF
TGTGCCAGCAGCCTAACCCGGGACAGCCTTCCGGATACGCAGTATTTT
>TRBV10-3|TRBD1|TRBJ2-7|NA
CAIRPGQGTEEQYF
TGTGCCATCAGACCGGGACAGGGGACGGAGGAGCAGTACTTC
>TRBV18|NA|TRBJ1-2|once
CASSPWGLGYTF
TGTGCCAGCTCACCATGGGGTCTTGGCTACACCTTC
>TRBV7-9|TRBD1|TRBJ1-2|NA
CASSRPGTGGWGYTF
TGTGCCAGCAGCCGACCCGGGACAGGGGGCTGGGGCTACACCTTC
>TRBV2|TRBD1|TRBJ1-5|NA
CASKDRGQPQHF
TGTGCCAGCAAAGACAGGGGGCAGCCCCAGCATTTT
>TRBV4-1|NA|TRBJ2-3|NA
CASSQDITRDLRDTQYF
TGCGCCAGCAGCCAAGATATAACCAGGGACCTAAGAGATACGCAGTATTTT